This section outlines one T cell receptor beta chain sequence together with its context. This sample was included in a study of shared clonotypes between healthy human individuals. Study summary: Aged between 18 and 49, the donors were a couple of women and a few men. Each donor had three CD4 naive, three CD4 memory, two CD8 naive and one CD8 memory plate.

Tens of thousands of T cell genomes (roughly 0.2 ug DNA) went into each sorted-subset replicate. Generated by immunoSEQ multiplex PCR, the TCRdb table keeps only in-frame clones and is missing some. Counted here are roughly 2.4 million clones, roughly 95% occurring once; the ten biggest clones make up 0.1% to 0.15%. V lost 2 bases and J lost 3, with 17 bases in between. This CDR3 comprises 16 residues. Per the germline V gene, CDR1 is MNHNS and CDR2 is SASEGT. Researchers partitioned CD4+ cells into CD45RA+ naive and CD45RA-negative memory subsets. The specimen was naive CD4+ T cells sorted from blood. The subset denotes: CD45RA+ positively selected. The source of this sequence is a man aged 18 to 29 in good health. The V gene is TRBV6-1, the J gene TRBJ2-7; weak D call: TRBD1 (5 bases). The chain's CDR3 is CASSERGRERHYEQYF. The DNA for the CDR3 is TGTGCCAGCAGTGAAAGGGGCAGGGAAAGACACTACGAGCAGTACTTC.